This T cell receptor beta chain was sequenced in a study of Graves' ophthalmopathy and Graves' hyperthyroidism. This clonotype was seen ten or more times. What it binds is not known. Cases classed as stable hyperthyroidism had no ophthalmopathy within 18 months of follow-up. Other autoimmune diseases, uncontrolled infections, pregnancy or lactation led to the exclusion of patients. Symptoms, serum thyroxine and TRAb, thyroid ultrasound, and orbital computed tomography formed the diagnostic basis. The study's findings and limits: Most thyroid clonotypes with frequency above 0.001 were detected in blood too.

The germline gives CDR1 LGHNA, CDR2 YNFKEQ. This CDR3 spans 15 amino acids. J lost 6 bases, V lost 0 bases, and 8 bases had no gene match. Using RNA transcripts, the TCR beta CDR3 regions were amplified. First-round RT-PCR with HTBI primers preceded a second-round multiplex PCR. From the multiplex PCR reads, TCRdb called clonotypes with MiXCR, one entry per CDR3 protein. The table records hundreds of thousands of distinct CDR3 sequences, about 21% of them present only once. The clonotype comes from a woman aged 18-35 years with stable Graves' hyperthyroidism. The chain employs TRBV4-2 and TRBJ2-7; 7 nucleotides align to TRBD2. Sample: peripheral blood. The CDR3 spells CASSQDPTGGAEQYF. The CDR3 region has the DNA TGTGCCAGCAGCCAAGATCCGACGGGAGGAGCCGAGCAGTACTTC.